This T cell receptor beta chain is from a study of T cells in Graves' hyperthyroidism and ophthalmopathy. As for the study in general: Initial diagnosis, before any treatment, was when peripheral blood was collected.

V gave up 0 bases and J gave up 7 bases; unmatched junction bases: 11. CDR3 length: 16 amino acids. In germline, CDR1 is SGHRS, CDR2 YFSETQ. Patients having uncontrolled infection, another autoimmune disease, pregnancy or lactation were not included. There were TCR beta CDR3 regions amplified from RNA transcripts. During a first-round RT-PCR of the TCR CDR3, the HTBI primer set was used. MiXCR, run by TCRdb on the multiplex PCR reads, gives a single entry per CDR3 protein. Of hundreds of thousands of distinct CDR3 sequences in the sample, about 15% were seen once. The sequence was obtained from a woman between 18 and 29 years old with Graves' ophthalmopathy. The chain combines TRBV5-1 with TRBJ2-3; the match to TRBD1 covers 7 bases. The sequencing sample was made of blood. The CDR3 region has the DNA TGCGCCAGCAGCTTGGAGGGACAGCCCGGCGCAAATACGCAGTATTTT. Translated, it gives CASSLEGQPGANTQYF.